This TCR beta chain was profiled in a study of identical twins. CDR3 length: 15 amino acids. Germline lookup yields CDR1 MNHNS and CDR2 SASEGT. Trimming took off 6 bases at V and 1 base at J, with 14 bases between the two ends. The authors used template switching to add a universal primer site and gave cDNA unique molecular identifiers. TCRdb analysed the 5' RACE reads with MiXCR anew, one entry per CDR3 protein. Among approximately 550,000 distinct CDR3 sequences listed, approximately 20% were seen once. This sample was shared with a second study, whose subject was yellow fever vaccine responses in identical twins.

The sequence was collected from a woman in her late teens or twenties in good health. The chain employs TRBV6-1 and TRBJ2-3; D tentatively reads TRBD1 or TRBD2 (5 bases each). Sequencing input: CD4+ T cells sorted from blood. This chain's CDR3 is CASRPGAVGTDTQYF. CDR3 coding DNA: TGTGCCAGCAGGCCCGGGGCAGTGGGCACAGATACGCAGTATTTT.